This TCR beta chain derives from a study of OX40 agonist ivuxolimab in advanced cancers. Study in general: The study treated patients with ivuxolimab, an agonistic anti-OX40 (CD134) antibody. Administration of intravenous ivuxolimab to patients occurred every 2 weeks at 0.01 to 10 mg/kg. Dose-escalation cases comprised hepatocellular carcinoma, melanoma, renal cell or head and neck cancer. Broader study findings: In the 0.1 to 3.0 mg/kg range, CD4+ and CD8+ blood T cells had expanded clonally by week 6.

The CDR3 has 13 residues. Germline CDR1 reads SNHLY; CDR2 reads FYNNEI. Trimming took 4 bases from V and 0 from J, leaving 4 bases between them. A remark on this clone: Its specificity is not known.

Data came from immunoSEQ multiplex PCR; TCRdb stores just in-frame clones and leaves some out. The table lists roughly 15,000 clones, about 83% of them singletons. The rearrangement links TRBV2 to TRBJ1-5; D remains unclear. This TCR came from an adult with an advanced solid tumor such as melanoma, head and neck, liver or kidney cancer. Specimen: CD4+ or CD8+ T cells sorted from blood, collected in a trial of the OX40 agonist ivuxolimab. In nucleotides, the CDR3 is TGTGCCAGCAGTGGAAATAGCAATCAGCCCCAGCATTTT. Translated: CASSGNSNQPQHF.